This T cell receptor (beta chain) stems from a study of blood T cell repertoires in COVID-19. This clone was seen a few times. Data came from immunoSEQ multiplex PCR; TCRdb stores just in-frame clones and leaves some out. The sample has 80,000 to 95,000 clones; about 76% are singletons. From germline, CDR1 is SGHAT and CDR2 FQNNGV. The CDR3 extends over 16 amino acids. V shed 7 bases, J shed 2 bases, and the junction held 11 bases outside the gene matches. Sequenced input: peripheral blood. V and J are TRBV11-2 and TRBJ1-3; TRBD1 agrees at 7 bases. The source is an elderly woman with acute or convalescent COVID-19. The CDR3 bases are TGTGCCAGCAACCGGGACAGTTCTTCCGCTGGAAACACCATATATTTT. Amino acid sequence: CASNRDSSSAGNTIYF.